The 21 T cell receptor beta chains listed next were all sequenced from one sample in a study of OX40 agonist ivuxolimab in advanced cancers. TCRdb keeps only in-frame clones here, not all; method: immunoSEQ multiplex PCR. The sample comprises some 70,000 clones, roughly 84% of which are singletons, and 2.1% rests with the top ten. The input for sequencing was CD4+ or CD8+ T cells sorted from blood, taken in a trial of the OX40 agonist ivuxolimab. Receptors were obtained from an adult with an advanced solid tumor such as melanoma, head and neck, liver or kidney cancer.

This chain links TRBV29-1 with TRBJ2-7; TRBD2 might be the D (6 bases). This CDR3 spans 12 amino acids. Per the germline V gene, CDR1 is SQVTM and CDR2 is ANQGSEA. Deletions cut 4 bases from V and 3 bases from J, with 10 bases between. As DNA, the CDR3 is TGCAGCGTTGTGATGCGGGGCTACGAGCAGTACTTC. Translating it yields CSVVMRGYEQYF.

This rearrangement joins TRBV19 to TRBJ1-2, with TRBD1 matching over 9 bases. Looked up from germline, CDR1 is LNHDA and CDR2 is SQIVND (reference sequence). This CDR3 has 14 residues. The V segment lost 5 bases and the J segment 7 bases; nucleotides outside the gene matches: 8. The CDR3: CASSPGTGKSGYTF. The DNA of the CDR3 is TGTGCCAGTAGTCCCGGGACAGGGAAAAGTGGCTACACCTTC.

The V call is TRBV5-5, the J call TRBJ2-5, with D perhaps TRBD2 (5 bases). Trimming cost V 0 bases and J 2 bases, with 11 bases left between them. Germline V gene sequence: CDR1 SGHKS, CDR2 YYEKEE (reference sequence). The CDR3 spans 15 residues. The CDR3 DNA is TGTGCCAGCAGCTTGGTCCCGCCGGGACAAGAGACCCAGTACTTC. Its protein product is CASSLVPPGQETQYF.

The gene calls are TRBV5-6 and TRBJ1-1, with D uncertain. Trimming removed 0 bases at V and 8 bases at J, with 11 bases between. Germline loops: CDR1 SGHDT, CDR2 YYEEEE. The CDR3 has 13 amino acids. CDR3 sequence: CASSLVRIDEAFF. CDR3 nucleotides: TGTGCCAGCAGCTTGGTCAGGATAGACGAAGCTTTCTTT.

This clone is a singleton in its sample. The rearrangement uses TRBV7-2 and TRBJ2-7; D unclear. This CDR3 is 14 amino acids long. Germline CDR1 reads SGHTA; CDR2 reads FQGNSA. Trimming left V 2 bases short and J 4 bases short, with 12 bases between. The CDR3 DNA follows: TGTGCCAGCAGCTTAATCGGAGTCGGGTACGAGCAGTACTTC. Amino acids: CASSLIGVGYEQYF. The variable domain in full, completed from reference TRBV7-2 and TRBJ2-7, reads GAGVSQSPSNKVTEKGKDVELRCDPISGHTALYWYRQSLGQGLEFLIYFQGNSAPDKSGLPSDRFSAERTGGSVSTLTIQRTQQEDSAVYLCASSLIGVGYEQYFGPGTRLTVT.

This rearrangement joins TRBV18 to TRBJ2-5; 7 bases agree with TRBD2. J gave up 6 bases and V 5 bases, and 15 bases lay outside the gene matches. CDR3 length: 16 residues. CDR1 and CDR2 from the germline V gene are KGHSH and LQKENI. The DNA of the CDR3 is TGTGCCAGCTCATCGGAGGGGCTAGCGGTAGGGAAGACCCAGTACTTC. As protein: CASSSEGLAVGKTQYF.

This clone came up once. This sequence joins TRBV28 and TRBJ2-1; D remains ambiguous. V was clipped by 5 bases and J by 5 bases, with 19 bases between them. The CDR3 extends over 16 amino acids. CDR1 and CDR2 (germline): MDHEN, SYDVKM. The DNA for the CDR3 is TGTGCCAGCAGTCCACCCCCAGGAGTCGGAGACAATGAGCAGTTCTTC. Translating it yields CASSPPPGVGDNEQFF.

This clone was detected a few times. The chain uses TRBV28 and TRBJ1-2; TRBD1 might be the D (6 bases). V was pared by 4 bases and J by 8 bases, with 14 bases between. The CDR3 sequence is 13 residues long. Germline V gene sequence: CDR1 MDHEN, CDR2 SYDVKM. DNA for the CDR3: TGTGCCAGCAGTTCTACAGGGCCAGGGGGCTACACCTTC. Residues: CASSSTGPGGYTF.

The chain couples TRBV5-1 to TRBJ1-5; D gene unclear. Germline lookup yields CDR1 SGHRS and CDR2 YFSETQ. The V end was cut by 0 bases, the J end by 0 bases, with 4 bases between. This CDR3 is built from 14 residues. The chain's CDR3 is CASSLGVSNQPQHF. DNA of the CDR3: TGCGCCAGCAGCTTGGGAGTTAGCAATCAGCCCCAGCATTTT.

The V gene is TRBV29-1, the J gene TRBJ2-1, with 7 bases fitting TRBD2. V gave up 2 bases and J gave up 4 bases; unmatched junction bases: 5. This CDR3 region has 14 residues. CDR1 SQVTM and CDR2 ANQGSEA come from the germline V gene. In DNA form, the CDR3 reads TGCAGCGTTGAACCTAACGGGGGGTACAATGAGCAGTTCTTC. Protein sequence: CSVEPNGGYNEQFF.

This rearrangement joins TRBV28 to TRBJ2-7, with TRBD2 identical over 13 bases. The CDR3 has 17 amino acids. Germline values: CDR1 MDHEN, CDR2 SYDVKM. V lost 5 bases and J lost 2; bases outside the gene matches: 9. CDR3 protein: CASSLRTSGSPPYEQYF. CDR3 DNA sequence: TGTGCCAGCAGTCTAAGGACTAGCGGGAGTCCCCCCTACGAGCAGTACTTC. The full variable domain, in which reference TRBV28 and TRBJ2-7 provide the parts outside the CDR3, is DVKVTQSSRYLVKRTGEKVFLECVQDMDHENMFWYRQDPGLGLRLIYFSYDVKMKEKGDIPEGYSVSREKKERFSLILESASTNQTSMYLCASSLRTSGSPPYEQYFGPGTRLTVT.

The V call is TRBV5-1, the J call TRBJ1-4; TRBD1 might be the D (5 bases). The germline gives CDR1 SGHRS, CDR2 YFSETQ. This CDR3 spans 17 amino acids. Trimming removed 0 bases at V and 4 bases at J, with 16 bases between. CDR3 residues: CASSLVPRGAGNEKLFF. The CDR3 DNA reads TGCGCCAGCAGCTTGGTTCCACGCGGGGCGGGTAATGAAAAACTGTTTTTT.

In DNA form, the CDR3 reads TGTGCCAGCAAGGCTAGCGGGTCCTCGGGCGGGGAGCTGTTTTTT. It translates to CASKASGSSGGELFF. This chain joins TRBV2 and TRBJ2-2; 8 nucleotides agree with TRBD2. From germline, CDR1 is SNHLY and CDR2 FYNNEI. The trim removed 7 bases at V and 7 bases at J, leaving 11 bases unmatched. The CDR3 is 15 residues long.

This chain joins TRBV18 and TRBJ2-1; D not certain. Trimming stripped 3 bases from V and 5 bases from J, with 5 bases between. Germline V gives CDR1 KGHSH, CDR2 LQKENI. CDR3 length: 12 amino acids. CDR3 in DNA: TGTGCCAGCTCACCGAGAGACAATGAGCAGTTCTTC. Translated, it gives CASSPRDNEQFF.

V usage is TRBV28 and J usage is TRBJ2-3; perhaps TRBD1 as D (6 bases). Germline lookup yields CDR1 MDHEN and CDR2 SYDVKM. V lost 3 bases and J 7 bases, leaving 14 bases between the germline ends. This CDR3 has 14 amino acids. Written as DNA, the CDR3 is TGTGCCAGCAGTTTTTCAGGGGCCGGGTATACGCAGTATTTT. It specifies CASSFSGAGYTQYF. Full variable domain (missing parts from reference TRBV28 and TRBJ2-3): DVKVTQSSRYLVKRTGEKVFLECVQDMDHENMFWYRQDPGLGLRLIYFSYDVKMKEKGDIPEGYSVSREKKERFSLILESASTNQTSMYLCASSFSGAGYTQYFGPGTRLTVL.

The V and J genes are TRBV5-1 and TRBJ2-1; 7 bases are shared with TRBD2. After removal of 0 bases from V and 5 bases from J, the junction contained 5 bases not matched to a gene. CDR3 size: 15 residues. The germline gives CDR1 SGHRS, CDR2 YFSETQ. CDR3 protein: CASSLGGRADNEQFF. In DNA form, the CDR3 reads TGCGCCAGCAGCTTGGGAGGGAGGGCCGACAATGAGCAGTTCTTC.

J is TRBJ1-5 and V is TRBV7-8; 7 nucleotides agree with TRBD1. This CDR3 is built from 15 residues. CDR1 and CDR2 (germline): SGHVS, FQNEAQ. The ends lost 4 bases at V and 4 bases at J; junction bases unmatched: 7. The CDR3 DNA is TGTGCCAGCAGCTCGGGACAGCGGCTAAATCAGCCCCAGCATTTT. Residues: CASSSGQRLNQPQHF.

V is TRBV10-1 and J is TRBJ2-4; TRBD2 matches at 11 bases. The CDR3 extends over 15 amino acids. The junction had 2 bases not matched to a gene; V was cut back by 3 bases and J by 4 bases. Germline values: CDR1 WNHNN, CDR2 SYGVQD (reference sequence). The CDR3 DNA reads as TGCGCCAGCAGTGATACTAGCGGGGGAAAAAACATTCAGTACTTC. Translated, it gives CASSDTSGGKNIQYF.

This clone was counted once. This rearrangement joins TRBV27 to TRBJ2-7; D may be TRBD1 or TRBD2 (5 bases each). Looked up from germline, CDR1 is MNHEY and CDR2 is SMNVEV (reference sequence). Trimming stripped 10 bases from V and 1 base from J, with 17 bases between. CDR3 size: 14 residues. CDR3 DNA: TGTGCCATTAAAGCCGGGACGGATTCCTACGAGCAGTACTTC. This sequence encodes CAIKAGTDSYEQYF.

CDR3 DNA sequence: TGTGCCAGCAGTAGTGCCGGGACACCCGTTAATAGCAATCAGCCCCAGCATTTT. Its translation is CASSSAGTPVNSNQPQHF. V is TRBV28 and J is TRBJ1-5; possibly TRBD1 for D (6 bases). This CDR3 spans 18 amino acids. Trimming removed 5 bases from V and 0 bases from J, with 20 bases in between. Germline CDR1 and CDR2: MDHEN and SYDVKM.

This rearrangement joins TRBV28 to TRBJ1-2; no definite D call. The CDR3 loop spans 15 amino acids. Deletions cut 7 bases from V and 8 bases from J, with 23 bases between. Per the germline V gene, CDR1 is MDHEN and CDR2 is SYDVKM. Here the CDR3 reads CASTTLSRTTIGYTF. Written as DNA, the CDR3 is TGTGCCAGCACCACCCTGAGCAGGACCACTATCGGCTACACCTTC.